A selection of T cell receptor beta chains follows, all from one sample in a study of blood T cell repertoires in COVID-19. The assay was immunoSEQ multiplex PCR, and TCRdb's table has in-frame clones only and misses some. The profile shows tens of thousands of clones, 85% of them singletons. Sequencing used peripheral blood. These TCRs come from an elderly man with acute or convalescent COVID-19. CDR3s include the opening cysteine and the closing phenylalanine or tryptophan. A D gene is named only where the DNA matches it firmly. For some rows the clone size is stated as once, few or many, or as a class when expanded; others skip it.

>TRBD1|TRBJ1-5|16|NA|TRBV5-1
TGCGCCAGCAGCCGCAGACCTGGACAGGCGGGTCAGCCCCAGCATTTT
CASSRRPGQAGQPQHF
>TRBD2|TRBJ2-4|17|NA|TRBV19
TGTGCCAGTAGTATTAGGATTAGCGGGAGGGGTGAAAACATTCAGTACTTC
CASSIRISGRGENIQYF
>TRBD2|TRBJ2-1|15|NA|TRBV7-3
TGTGCCAGCAGCTTAAGACTAGCGGGTTACAATGAGCAGTTCTTC
CASSLRLAGYNEQFF
>TRBD2|TRBJ2-7|16|NA|TRBV6-5
TGTGCCAGCAGTTACCGAGGGACTAGCGGGAGCGACGAGCAGTACTTC
CASSYRGTSGSDEQYF
>TRBD2|TRBJ2-4|17|NA|TRBV15
TGTGCCACCAGCAGAGCCTCAGCGGGAGGTAGCAAAAACATTCAGTACTTC
CATSRASAGGSKNIQYF
>NA|TRBJ2-7|14|NA|TRBV28
TGTGCCAGCCGACTCGTAGGCACCAACTACGAGCAGTACTTC
CASRLVGTNYEQYF
>TRBD1|TRBJ1-5|15|NA|TRBV30
TGTGCCTGGAGAGGTGGACAGGGGAGATTAGAGCCCCAGCATTTT
CAWRGGQGRLEPQHF
>TRBD2|TRBJ2-2|16|NA|TRBV5-1
TGCGCCAGCAGCCATGGACTAGCGGGAGAGGCCGGGGAGCTGTTTTTT
CASSHGLAGEAGELFF
>TRBD2|TRBJ2-3|18|NA|TRBV9
TGTGCCAGCAGCGTAGGGGGGCTAGCGGGAGGGTTCACAGATACGCAGTATTTT
CASSVGGLAGGFTDTQYF
>TRBD1|TRBJ1-4|15|NA|TRBV28
TGTGCCAGCAGGCCCTTCAGGGGGTTGGATGAAAAACTGTTTTTT
CASRPFRGLDEKLFF
>TRBD2|TRBJ2-2|17|NA|TRBV7-3
TGTGCCAGCAGCTTAAGGGAACTAGCGGGAGACATCGGGGAGCTGTTTTTT
CASSLRELAGDIGELFF
>NA|TRBJ2-5|14|once|TRBV15
TGTGCCACCAGCTTGCAAGGCAGGGGTGAGACCCAGTACTTC
CATSLQGRGETQYF
>NA|TRBJ2-1|11|NA|TRBV18
TGTGCCAGCTCACCCAACAATGAGCAGTTCTTC
CASSPNNEQFF
>TRBD1|TRBJ1-1|16|NA|TRBV27
TGTGCCAGCAGTCTCCGGACAGGGGGGACGAACACTGAAGCTTTCTTT
CASSLRTGGTNTEAFF
>NA|TRBJ1-3|13|NA|TRBV7-9
TGTGCCAGCAGCCCTTTGCAGGGAAACACCATATATTTT
CASSPLQGNTIYF
>NA|TRBJ2-2|16|NA|TRBV6-5
TGTGCCAGCAGTTACTCGCCAGGGGCGACCACCGGGGAGCTGTTTTTT
CASSYSPGATTGELFF
>TRBD1|TRBJ1-2|16|NA|TRBV5-1
TGCGCCAGCAGCCAGGGATCGGTGACAGGGATATATGGCTACACCTTC
CASSQGSVTGIYGYTF
>NA|TRBJ2-7|15|NA|TRBV5-1
TGCGCCAGCAGCTTGGGTAGCGGCCGCTCCTACGAGCAGTACTTC
CASSLGSGRSYEQYF
>TRBD1|TRBJ2-7|13|NA|TRBV10-3
TGTGCCATCAGCGGACAGGGATCCTACGAGCAGTACTTC
CAISGQGSYEQYF
>TRBD1|TRBJ1-5|15|few|TRBV7-2
TGTGCCAGCAGCCTCACCGGGACAGGGGATCAGCCCCAGCATTTT
CASSLTGTGDQPQHF
>TRBD1|TRBJ1-2|15|few|TRBV6-4
TGTGCCAGCCCTACGGGACAGGATTTTAACTATGGCTACACCTTC
CASPTGQDFNYGYTF
>TRBD2|TRBJ2-7|15|NA|TRBV6-5
TGTGCCAGCACCGAGGTGCCTAGCGGTTCCTACGAGCAGTACTTC
CASTEVPSGSYEQYF
>TRBD2|TRBJ2-7|14|NA|TRBV9
TGTGCCAGCAGCGTAGCTAGCGGGAGTGTCGAGCAGTACTTC
CASSVASGSVEQYF
>NA|TRBJ2-5|10|NA|TRBV18
TGTGCCAGCTCACTAACGGCCCAGTACTTC
CASSLTAQYF
>TRBD2|TRBJ2-7|14|NA|TRBV19
TGTGCCAGTAGTATAGCGGGAGGTTACTACGAGCAGTACTTC
CASSIAGGYYEQYF
>TRBD2|TRBJ2-4|16|once|TRBV28
TGTGCCAGCAGTTTAAACCCTAGCGGGATATTAAACATTCAGTACTTC
CASSLNPSGILNIQYF
>NA|TRBJ2-7|14|NA|TRBV24-1
TGTGCCACCAGTGACTCTTCAACGTCGGACGAGCAGTACTTC
CATSDSSTSDEQYF
>TRBD1|TRBJ2-7|15|NA|TRBV4-2
TGTGCCAGCAGCCAAGATCGGGACAGGGGCTACGAGCAGTACTTC
CASSQDRDRGYEQYF
>NA|TRBJ2-7|14|NA|TRBV28
TGTGCCAGCAGTTCGACTAGTCTTGTCTACGAGCAGTACTTC
CASSSTSLVYEQYF
>NA|TRBJ1-2|16|NA|TRBV7-8
TGTGCCAGCAGCCCCCAAACAGGCCAGCCCCCGGGTGGCTACACCTTC
CASSPQTGQPPGGYTF
>NA|TRBJ2-3|16|NA|TRBV10-3
TGTGCCATCAGTGAGTCGGCGGGAACTAGCACAGATACGCAGTATTTT
CAISESAGTSTDTQYF
>NA|TRBJ1-1|15|NA|TRBV19
TGTGCCAGTAGTTCGCCGGGACTCCAGAACACTGAAGCTTTCTTT
CASSSPGLQNTEAFF
>TRBD2|TRBJ2-2|16|NA|TRBV6-2/TRBV6-3
TGTGCCAGCAGTTACTCGACGACTAGCGGCCTAGCGGAGCTGTTTTTT
CASSYSTTSGLAELFF
>TRBD1|TRBJ1-4|13|few|TRBV29-1
TGCAGCGTGTCCGGGACAGGACCTGAAAAACTGTTTTTT
CSVSGTGPEKLFF
>NA|TRBJ1-6|15|few|TRBV5-1
TGCGCCAGCAGCTCTTCCGGGTTAGGCAATTCACCCCTCCACTTT
CASSSSGLGNSPLHF
>TRBD2|TRBJ2-2|15|NA|TRBV6-4
TGTGCCAGCAGGGGGACTAGCGGTTTGTCCGGGGAGCTGTTTTTT
CASRGTSGLSGELFF
>NA|TRBJ2-7|15|NA|TRBV19
TGTGCCAGTAGTATAGGGGGGACAACGCCCTACGAGCAGTACTTC
CASSIGGTTPYEQYF
>NA|TRBJ2-7|16|NA|TRBV1
TGCACCAGCAGCCAACACCGACTAGCGGGAGGCTACGAGCAGTACTTC
CTSSQHRLAGGYEQYF
>NA|TRBJ1-2|15|NA|TRBV4-3
TGCGCCAGCAGCCACCTCGGGGGGTTCGGCTATGGCTACACCTTC
CASSHLGGFGYGYTF
>TRBD2|TRBJ2-1|15|NA|TRBV2
TGTGCCAGCACCCGAGCGGGAGTTAGCTCCAATGAGCAGTTCTTC
CASTRAGVSSNEQFF
>NA|TRBJ2-3|14|NA|TRBV18
TGTGCCAGCTCACCACTTAGTAGAACAGATACGCAGTATTTT
CASSPLSRTDTQYF
>TRBD1|TRBJ2-1|15|NA|TRBV3-1/TRBV3-2
TGTGCCAGCAGCCCTAGGGGACAGGGATTGAATGAGCAGTTCTTC
CASSPRGQGLNEQFF
>NA|TRBJ2-3|16|once|TRBV19
TGTGCCAGTAGTAGCCTGGGGGGAGATCGGATAGATACGCAGTATTTT
CASSSLGGDRIDTQYF
>TRBD2|TRBJ2-1|19|NA|TRBV11-2
TGTGCCAGCAGCCGCATCGATATAGCGGGAGGGATGTCCTACAATGAGCAGTTCTTC
CASSRIDIAGGMSYNEQFF
>TRBD1|TRBJ2-5|14|NA|TRBV6-5
TGTGCCAGCAGGCCAAACAGGGGGCGGGAGACCCAGTACTTC
CASRPNRGRETQYF
>NA|TRBJ2-7|13|NA|TRBV7-9
TGTGCCAGCGTCCTTTCCCCCAGCTACGAGCAGTACTTC
CASVLSPSYEQYF
>NA|TRBJ1-5|14|NA|TRBV6-5
TGTGCCAGCAGTTACAGGGGTGGCAATCAGCCCCAGCATTTT
CASSYRGGNQPQHF